This T cell receptor (beta chain) was obtained from a study of graft-versus-host responses after intestinal transplantation. CDR1 is SGHDN, CDR2 FVKESK, per germline. V lost 2 bases to trimming and J lost 9 bases, with 17 bases between them. This CDR3 region has 15 residues. Comments on this clone: Its target is not known.

The method was immunoSEQ multiplex PCR; TCRdb's version includes in-frame clones alone and lacks a portion of them. This table has about 71,000 clones, less than 95% appearing once. This chain joins TRBV14 and TRBJ2-1; tentative D call: TRBD2 (7 bases). This TCR was recovered from a human donor who received an intestinal transplant. Source: unstimulated CD8+ T cells sorted from spleen or lymph node cells, taken before intestinal transplant. CDR3 DNA: TGTGCCAGCAGCCAATGGCGGGGGCCATTAAGTGAGCAGTTCTTC. Translating it yields CASSQWRGPLSEQFF.